The T cell receptor (beta chain) under discussion was sequenced for a study of OX40 agonist ivuxolimab in advanced cancers. V was pared by 5 bases and J by 6 bases, with 17 bases between. This CDR3 is 14 amino acids long. From germline, CDR1 is LNHDA and CDR2 SQIVND (reference sequence). TCRdb keeps only in-frame clones here, not all; method: immunoSEQ multiplex PCR. The profile shows 70,000 to 90,000 clones, roughly 80% of them singletons. The specimen comprised CD4+ or CD8+ T cells sorted from blood, sampled in a trial of the OX40 agonist ivuxolimab. This rearrangement joins TRBV19 to TRBJ2-7; a possible D gene is TRBD1 (6 bases). The sequence was obtained from an adult with an advanced solid tumor such as melanoma, head and neck, liver or kidney cancer. The CDR3 reads CASSGSQGFSEQYF. CDR3 nucleotides: TGTGCCAGTAGTGGGAGCCAGGGGTTCTCCGAGCAGTACTTC. Full variable domain (remainder filled in from reference TRBV19 and TRBJ2-7): DGGITQSPKYLFRKEGQNVTLSCEQNLNHDAMYWYRQDPGQGLRLIYYSQIVNDFQKGDIAEGYSVSREKKESFPLTVTSAQKNPTAFYLCASSGSQGFSEQYFGPGTRLTVT.